Sequencing of this TCR beta chain was carried out in a study of OX40 agonist ivuxolimab in advanced cancers. The wider study: Every 2 weeks, ivuxolimab was infused into the patients intravenously at between 0.01 and 10 mg/kg. People who had prior anti-PD-1, anti-PD-L1 or anti-CTLA-4 therapy could take part, and about 37% had some.

Libraries were prepared by immunoSEQ multiplex PCR; TCRdb keeps only in-frame clonotypes and omits some of them. The sample shows fewer than 40,000 clones, over 75% of them seen only once. The receptor was isolated from an adult with an advanced solid tumor such as melanoma, head and neck, liver or kidney cancer. This material consisted of CD4+ or CD8+ T cells sorted from blood, taken in a trial of the OX40 agonist ivuxolimab.

The CDR3 coding sequence is TGTGCCAGCAGTAGAACGGATCCTTACGAGCAGTACTTC. Its protein product is CASSRTDPYEQYF. V is TRBV27 and J is TRBJ2-7; no firm D call. The germline gives CDR1 MNHEY, CDR2 SMNVEV (reference sequence). The ends were cut back, 5 bases at V and 4 bases at J, with 12 bases in the middle. This CDR3 is 13 amino acids long.